What follows is one T cell receptor (beta chain) and its context. All enrollees were roughly 18 to 100 years old and from about 25 US areas. Which cohort a participant joined came from the clinical history participants gave. The CDR3 runs to 18 residues. Per the germline V gene, CDR1 is SQVTM and CDR2 is ANQGSEA. Germline trimming cut 4 bases from V and 5 bases from J; bases unmatched to any gene: 20. The sample belongs to a study of blood T cell repertoires in COVID-19. The overall study: COVID-19 samples collected from the United States, Italy and Spain covered acute and convalescent phases.

Profiling relied on immunoSEQ multiplex PCR, and the TCRdb table lists in-frame clones only, not all of them. The data contain about 280,000 clones, 90% of them singletons. The receptor's source is a woman under 30 with acute COVID-19. This chain joins TRBV29-1 and TRBJ2-5, with 9 bases aligning to TRBD2. Source material: PBMCs or T cells enriched from blood (not recorded which). The CDR3 region has the DNA TGCAGCGTTGGGCGCCTCGGTGCGGGAGGGCCCCGGGGGGAGACCCAGTACTTC. This codes for CSVGRLGAGGPRGETQYF.